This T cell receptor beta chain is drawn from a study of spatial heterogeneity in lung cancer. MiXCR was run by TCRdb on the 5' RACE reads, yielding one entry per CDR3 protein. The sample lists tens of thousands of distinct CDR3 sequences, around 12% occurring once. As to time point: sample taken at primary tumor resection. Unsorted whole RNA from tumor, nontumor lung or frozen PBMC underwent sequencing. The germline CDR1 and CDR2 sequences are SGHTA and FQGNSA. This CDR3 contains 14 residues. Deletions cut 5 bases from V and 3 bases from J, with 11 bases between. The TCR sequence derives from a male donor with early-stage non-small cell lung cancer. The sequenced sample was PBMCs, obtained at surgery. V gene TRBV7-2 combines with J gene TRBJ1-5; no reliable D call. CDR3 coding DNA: TGTGCCAGCAGCGCACCAGGATACAATCAGCCCCAGCATTTT. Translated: CASSAPGYNQPQHF.